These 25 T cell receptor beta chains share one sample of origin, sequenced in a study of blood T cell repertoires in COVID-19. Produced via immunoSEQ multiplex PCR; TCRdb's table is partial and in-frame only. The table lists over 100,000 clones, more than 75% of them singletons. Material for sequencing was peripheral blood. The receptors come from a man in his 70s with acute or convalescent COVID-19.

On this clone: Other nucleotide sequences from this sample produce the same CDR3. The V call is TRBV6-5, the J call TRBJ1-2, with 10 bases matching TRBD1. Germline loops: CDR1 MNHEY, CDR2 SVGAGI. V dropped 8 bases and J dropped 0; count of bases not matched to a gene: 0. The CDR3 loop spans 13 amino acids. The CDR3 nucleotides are TGTGCCAGCGGACAGGGGGCTAACTATGGCTACACCTTC. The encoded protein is CASGQGANYGYTF.

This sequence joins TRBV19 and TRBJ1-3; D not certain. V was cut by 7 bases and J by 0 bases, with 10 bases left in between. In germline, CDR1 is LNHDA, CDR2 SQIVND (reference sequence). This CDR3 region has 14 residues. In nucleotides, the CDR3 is TGTGCCAGTAATCCGCGATTCTCTGGAAACACCATATATTTT. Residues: CASNPRFSGNTIYF.

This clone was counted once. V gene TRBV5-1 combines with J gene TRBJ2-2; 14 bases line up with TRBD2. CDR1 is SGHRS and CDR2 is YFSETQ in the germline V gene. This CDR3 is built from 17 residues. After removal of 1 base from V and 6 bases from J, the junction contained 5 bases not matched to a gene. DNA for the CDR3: TGCGCCAGCAGCTTGACCTCGACTAGCGGGGGGGCCGGGGAGCTGTTTTTT. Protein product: CASSLTSTSGGAGELFF.

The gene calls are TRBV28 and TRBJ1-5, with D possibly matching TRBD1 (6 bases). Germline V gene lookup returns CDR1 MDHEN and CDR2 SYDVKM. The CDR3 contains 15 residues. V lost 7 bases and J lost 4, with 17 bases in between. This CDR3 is CASNLQGLGNQPQHF. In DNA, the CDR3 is TGTGCCAGCAACTTACAGGGATTAGGAAATCAGCCCCAGCATTTT.

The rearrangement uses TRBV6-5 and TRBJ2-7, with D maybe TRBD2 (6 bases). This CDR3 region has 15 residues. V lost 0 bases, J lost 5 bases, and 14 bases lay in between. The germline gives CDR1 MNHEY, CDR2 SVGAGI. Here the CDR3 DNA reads TGTGCCAGCAGTTACTCGACCAGGGAGGTTCACGAGCAGTACTTC. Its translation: CASSYSTREVHEQYF.

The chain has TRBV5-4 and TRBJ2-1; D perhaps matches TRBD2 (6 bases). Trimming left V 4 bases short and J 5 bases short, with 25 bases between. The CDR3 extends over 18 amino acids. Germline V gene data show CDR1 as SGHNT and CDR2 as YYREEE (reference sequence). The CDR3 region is CASSHSWNPEGRNNEQFF. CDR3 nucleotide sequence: TGTGCCAGCAGCCACTCCTGGAATCCGGAGGGACGAAACAATGAGCAGTTCTTC.

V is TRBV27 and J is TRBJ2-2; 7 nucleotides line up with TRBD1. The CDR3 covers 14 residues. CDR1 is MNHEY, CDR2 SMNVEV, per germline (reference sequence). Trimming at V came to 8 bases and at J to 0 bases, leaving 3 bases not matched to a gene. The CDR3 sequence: CASHRGTNTGELFF. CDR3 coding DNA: TGTGCCAGCCACAGGGGAACGAACACCGGGGAGCTGTTTTTT.

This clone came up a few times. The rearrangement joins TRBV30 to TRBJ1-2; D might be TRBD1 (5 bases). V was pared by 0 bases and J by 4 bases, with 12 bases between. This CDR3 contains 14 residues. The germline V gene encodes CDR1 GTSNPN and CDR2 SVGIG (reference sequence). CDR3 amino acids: CAWSVQGGSYGYTF. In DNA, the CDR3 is TGTGCCTGGAGTGTCCAGGGAGGTTCCTATGGCTACACCTTC.

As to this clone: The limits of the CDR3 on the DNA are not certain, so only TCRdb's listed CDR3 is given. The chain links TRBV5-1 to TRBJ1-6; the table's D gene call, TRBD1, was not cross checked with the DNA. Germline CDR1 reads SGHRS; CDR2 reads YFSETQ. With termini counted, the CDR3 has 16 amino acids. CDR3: CASSSSSGQGATPLHF.

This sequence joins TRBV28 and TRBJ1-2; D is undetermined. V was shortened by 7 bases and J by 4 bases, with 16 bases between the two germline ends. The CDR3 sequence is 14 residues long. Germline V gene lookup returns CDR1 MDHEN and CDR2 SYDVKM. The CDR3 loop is CASNTPGSVYGYTF. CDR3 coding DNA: TGTGCCAGCAATACTCCGGGATCCGTCTATGGCTACACCTTC.

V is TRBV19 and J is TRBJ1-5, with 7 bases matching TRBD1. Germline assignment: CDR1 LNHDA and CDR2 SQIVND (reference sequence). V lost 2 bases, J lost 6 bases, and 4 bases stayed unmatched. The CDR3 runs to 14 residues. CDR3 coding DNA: TGTGCCAGTAGTATAAAGGGGGCAGGTCAGCCCCAGCATTTT. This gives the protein CASSIKGAGQPQHF.

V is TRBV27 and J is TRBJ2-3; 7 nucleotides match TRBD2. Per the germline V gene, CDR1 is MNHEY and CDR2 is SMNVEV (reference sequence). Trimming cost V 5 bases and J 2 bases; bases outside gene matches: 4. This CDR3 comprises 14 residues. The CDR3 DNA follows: TGTGCCAGCAGTCTCAGCGGGGCCACAGATACGCAGTATTTT. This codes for CASSLSGATDTQYF.

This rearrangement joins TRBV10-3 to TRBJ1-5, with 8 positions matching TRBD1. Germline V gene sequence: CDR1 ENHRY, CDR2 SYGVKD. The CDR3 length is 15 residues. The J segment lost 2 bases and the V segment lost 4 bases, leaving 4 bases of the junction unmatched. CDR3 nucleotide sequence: TGTGCCATCAGTGCTGTGACAGGGGGCAATCAGCCCCAGCATTTT. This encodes CAISAVTGGNQPQHF.

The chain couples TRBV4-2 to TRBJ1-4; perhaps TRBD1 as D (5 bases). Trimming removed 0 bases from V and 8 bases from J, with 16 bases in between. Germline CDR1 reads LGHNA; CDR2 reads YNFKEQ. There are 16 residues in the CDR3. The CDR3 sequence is CASSQDWGGLGEKLFF. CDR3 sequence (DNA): TGTGCCAGCAGCCAAGATTGGGGGGGGTTAGGAGAAAAACTGTTTTTT.

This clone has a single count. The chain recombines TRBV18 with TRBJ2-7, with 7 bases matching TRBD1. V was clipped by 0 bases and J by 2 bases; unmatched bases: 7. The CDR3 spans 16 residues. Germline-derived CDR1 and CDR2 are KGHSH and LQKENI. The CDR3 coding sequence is TGTGCCAGCTCACCACCCATGGGACAGCAGACCTACGAGCAGTACTTC. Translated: CASSPPMGQQTYEQYF.

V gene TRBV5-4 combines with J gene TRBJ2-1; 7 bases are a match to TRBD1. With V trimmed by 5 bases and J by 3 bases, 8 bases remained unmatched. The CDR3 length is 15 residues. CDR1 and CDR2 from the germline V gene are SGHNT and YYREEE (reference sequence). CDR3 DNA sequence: TGTGCCAGCAGGTCCGGGACAGTATTCTACAATGAGCAGTTCTTC. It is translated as CASRSGTVFYNEQFF.

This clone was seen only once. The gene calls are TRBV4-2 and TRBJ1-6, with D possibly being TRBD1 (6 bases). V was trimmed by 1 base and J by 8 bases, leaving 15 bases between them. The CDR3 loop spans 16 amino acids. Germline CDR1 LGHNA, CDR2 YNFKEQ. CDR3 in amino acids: CASSQALDSAHSPLHF. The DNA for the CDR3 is TGTGCCAGCAGCCAAGCCTTGGACAGCGCGCATTCACCCCTCCACTTT.

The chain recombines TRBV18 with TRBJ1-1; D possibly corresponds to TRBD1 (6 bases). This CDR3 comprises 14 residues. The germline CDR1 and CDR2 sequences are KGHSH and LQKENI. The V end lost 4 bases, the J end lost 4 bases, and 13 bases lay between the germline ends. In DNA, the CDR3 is TGTGCCAGCTCACTCACCCTACAGGGCACTGAAGCTTTCTTT. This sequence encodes CASSLTLQGTEAFF.

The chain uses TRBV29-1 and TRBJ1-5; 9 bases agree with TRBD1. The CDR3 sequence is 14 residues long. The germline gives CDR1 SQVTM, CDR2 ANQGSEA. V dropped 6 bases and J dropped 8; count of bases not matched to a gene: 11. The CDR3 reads CSVSTTGGMEPQHF. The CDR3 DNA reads TGCAGCGTCTCAACTACAGGGGGCATGGAGCCCCAGCATTTT.

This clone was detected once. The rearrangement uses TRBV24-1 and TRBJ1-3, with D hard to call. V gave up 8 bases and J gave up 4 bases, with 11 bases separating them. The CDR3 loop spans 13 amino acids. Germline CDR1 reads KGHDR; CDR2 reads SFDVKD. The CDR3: CATTGADGNTIYF. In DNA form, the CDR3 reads TGTGCCACCACTGGAGCGGACGGAAACACCATATATTTT.

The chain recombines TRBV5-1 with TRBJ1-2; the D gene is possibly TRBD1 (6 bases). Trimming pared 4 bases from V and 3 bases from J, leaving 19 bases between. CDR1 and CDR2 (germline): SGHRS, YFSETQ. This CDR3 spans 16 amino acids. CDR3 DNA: TGCGCCAGCAGCCCCACGGGACAAACGGAGGACTATGGCTACACCTTC. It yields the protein CASSPTGQTEDYGYTF.

In DNA form, the CDR3 reads TGTGCCAGTAGTACCCGGACAGGGCTCAGCAATCAGCCCCAGCATTTT. It is translated as CASSTRTGLSNQPQHF. The chain employs TRBV19 and TRBJ1-5; 8 bases are a match to TRBD1. The junction had 6 bases not matched to a gene; V was cut back by 4 bases and J by 1 base. The V gene's germline CDR1 is LNHDA and CDR2 SQIVND (reference sequence). The CDR3 is 16 residues long.

The CDR3 nucleotides are TGTGCCAGCACCCTCCGGGACACCACCGGGGAGCTGTTTTTT. Translation: CASTLRDTTGELFF. The chain joins TRBV2 to TRBJ2-2; tentatively, D is TRBD1 (6 bases). V lost 7 bases and J lost 4, with 13 bases in between. This CDR3 is built from 14 residues. Germline V lookup: CDR1 SNHLY, CDR2 FYNNEI. Complete variable domain (other parts from reference TRBV2 and TRBJ2-2): EPEVTQTPSHQVTQMGQEVILRCVPISNHLYFYWYRQILGQKVEFLVSFYNNEISEKSEIFDDQFSVERPDGSNFTLKIRSTKLEDSAMYFCASTLRDTTGELFFGEGSRLTVL.

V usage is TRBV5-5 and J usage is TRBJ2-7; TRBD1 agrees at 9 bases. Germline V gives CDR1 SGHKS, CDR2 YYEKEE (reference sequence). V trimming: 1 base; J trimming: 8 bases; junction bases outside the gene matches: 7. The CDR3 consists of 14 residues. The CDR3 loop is CASSLLGTGSKQYF. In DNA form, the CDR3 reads TGTGCCAGCAGCTTGTTAGGGACAGGGTCTAAGCAGTACTTC.

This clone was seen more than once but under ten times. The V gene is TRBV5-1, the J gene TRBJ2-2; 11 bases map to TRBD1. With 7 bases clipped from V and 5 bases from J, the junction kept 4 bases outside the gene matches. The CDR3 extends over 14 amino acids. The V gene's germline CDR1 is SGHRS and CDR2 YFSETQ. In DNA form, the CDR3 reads TGCGCCAGCCGGTGGGACAGGGGGACCGGGGAGCTGTTTTTT. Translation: CASRWDRGTGELFF.